In this sample, the clone carrying this T cell receptor (beta chain) turned up once. Authors' data handling: Estimated nucleated cell counts came from reference gene primer amplification. Assay used: immunoSEQ multiplex PCR; TCRdb lists only in-frame clones, some missing. V and J calls and clone size are as listed in that table; D and trimming were resolved from the DNA. The sample has approximately 69,000 clones; 90% are singletons. This sample was included in a study of blood T cell repertoires in COVID-19. For the study at large: COVID-19 samples collected from the United States, Italy and Spain covered acute and convalescent phases.

This sequence was found in a man aged 50-60 years with acute or convalescent COVID-19. Specimen: peripheral blood.

The DNA of the CDR3 is TGTGCCAGCAGGGAGGACAGGGGCTTCACTGAAGCTTTCTTT. This translates into CASREDRGFTEAFF. J is TRBJ1-1 and V is TRBV6-5, with 9 nucleotides matching TRBD1. This CDR3 contains 14 residues. The germline gives CDR1 MNHEY, CDR2 SVGAGI. The ends lost 6 bases at V and 4 bases at J; junction bases unmatched: 6.